The 7 T cell receptor beta chains given below trace back to one sample, sequenced in a study of Ad26.COV2.S vaccination and SARS-CoV-2 variants. Method: immunoSEQ multiplex PCR; TCRdb's copy keeps in-frame clones and lacks some. The data contain more than 40,000 clones, roughly 84% of them singletons. The sequences come from peripheral blood, collected after recovery from COVID-19. These receptors were obtained from a human donor who had recovered from COVID-19.

V is TRBV9 and J is TRBJ1-2, with 12 bases that match TRBD1. This CDR3 spans 16 amino acids. The germline V gene has CDR1 SGDLS and CDR2 YYNGEE. The junction had 10 bases not matched to a gene; V was cut back by 4 bases and J by 6 bases. The chain's CDR3 is CASSSTGTGGPNGYTF. DNA for the CDR3: TGTGCCAGCAGCTCCACCGGGACAGGGGGCCCGAATGGCTACACCTTC.

The chain joins TRBV5-6 to TRBJ1-3; unclear D gene. Germline V gene sequence: CDR1 SGHDT, CDR2 YYEEEE. V lost 0 bases to trimming and J lost 0 bases, with 19 bases between them. The CDR3 runs 19 residues. CDR3: CASSLGPPIEGSSGNTIYF. Written as DNA, the CDR3 is TGTGCCAGCAGCTTGGGGCCTCCGATCGAAGGGAGCTCTGGAAACACCATATATTTT.

The V and J genes are TRBV7-3 and TRBJ1-5, with D possibly TRBD1 on 6 matching bases. The ends were cut back, 5 bases at V and 6 bases at J, with 14 bases in the middle. The length of the CDR3 is 14 residues. The germline V gene encodes CDR1 SGHTA and CDR2 FQGTGA. DNA of the CDR3: TGTGCCAGCAGCCAAGGACAGCCGGGTCAGCCCCAGCATTTT. Translated, it gives CASSQGQPGQPQHF.

J is TRBJ2-5 and V is TRBV9; 7 positions match TRBD1. J gave up 8 bases and V 8 bases, and 15 bases lay outside the gene matches. The CDR3 runs 14 residues. CDR1 is SGDLS, CDR2 YYNGEE, per germline. In DNA, the CDR3 is TGTGCCAGTGCCCCCAAGCCGGGACAGCTAACCCAGTACTTC. Translated, it gives CASAPKPGQLTQYF.

V is TRBV9 and J is TRBJ1-6, with D possibly being TRBD1 (6 bases). The length of the CDR3 is 16 residues. V lost 4 bases, J lost 8 bases, and 19 bases lay in between. The germline gives CDR1 SGDLS, CDR2 YYNGEE. The CDR3 coding sequence is TGTGCCAGCAGCCCTATGGGGGCAGATTCTCATTCACCCCTCCACTTT. Amino acid sequence: CASSPMGADSHSPLHF.

This clone turned up a few times. This chain links TRBV7-8 with TRBJ1-5; D might be TRBD1 (5 bases). CDR3 length equals 18 residues. Per germline, CDR1 SGHVS and CDR2 FQNEAQ. Deletions cut 2 bases from V and 6 bases from J, with 23 bases between. CDR3: CASSLLDILGAFGQPQHF. Written as DNA, the CDR3 is TGTGCCAGCAGCTTATTGGACATTCTAGGGGCGTTCGGTCAGCCCCAGCATTTT.

The chain uses TRBV18 and TRBJ1-2; weak D call: TRBD1 (5 bases). With 0 bases removed from V and 1 base from J, the gap between germline ends came to 9 bases. The CDR3 length is 15 residues. Germline CDR1 KGHSH, CDR2 LQKENI. The CDR3 loop reads CASSPPSGGNYGYTF. CDR3 nucleotides: TGTGCCAGCTCACCACCCTCGGGGGGTAACTATGGCTACACCTTC.